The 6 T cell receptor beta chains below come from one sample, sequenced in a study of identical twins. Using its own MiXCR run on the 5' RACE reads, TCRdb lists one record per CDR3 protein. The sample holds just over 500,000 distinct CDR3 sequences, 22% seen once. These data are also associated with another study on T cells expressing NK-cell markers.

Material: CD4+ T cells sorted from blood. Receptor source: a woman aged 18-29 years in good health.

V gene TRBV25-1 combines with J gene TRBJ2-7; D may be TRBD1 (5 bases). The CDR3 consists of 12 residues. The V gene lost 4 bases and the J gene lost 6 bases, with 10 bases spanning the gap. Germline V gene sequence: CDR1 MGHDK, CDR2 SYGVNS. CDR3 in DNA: TGTGCCAGCAGTGCCAGGGTTGGCGAGCAGTACTTC. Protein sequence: CASSARVGEQYF.

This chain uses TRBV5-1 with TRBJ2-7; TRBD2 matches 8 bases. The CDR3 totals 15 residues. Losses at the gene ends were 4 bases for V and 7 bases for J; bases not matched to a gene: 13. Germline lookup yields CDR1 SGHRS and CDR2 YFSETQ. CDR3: CASSAEGLVRREQYF. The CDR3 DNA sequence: TGCGCCAGCAGCGCCGAGGGACTAGTTAGACGGGAGCAGTACTTC. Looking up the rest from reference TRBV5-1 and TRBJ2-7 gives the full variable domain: KAGVTQTPRYLIKTRGQQVTLSCSPISGHRSVSWYQQTPGQGLQFLFEYFSETQRNKGNFPGRFSGRQFSNSRSEMNVSTLELGDSALYLCASSAEGLVRREQYFGPGTRLTVT.

CDR3 nucleotide sequence: TGTGCCAGCAGCTTGGTAGGGACGACCCAGTACTTC. This encodes CASSLVGTTQYF. The V gene is TRBV5-6, the J gene TRBJ2-5; D tentatively fits TRBD1 or TRBD2 (5 bases each). Germline V lookup: CDR1 SGHDT, CDR2 YYEEEE. Trimming stripped 0 bases from V and 7 bases from J, with 7 bases between. The CDR3 is made up of 12 amino acids.

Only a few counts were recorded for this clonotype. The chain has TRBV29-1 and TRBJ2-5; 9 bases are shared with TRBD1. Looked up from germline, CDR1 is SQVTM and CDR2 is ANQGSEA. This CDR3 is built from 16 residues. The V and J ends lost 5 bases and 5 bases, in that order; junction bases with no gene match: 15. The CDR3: CSVLTPGQGRGETQYF. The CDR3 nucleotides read TGCAGCGTTCTAACCCCGGGACAGGGAAGGGGGGAGACCCAGTACTTC.

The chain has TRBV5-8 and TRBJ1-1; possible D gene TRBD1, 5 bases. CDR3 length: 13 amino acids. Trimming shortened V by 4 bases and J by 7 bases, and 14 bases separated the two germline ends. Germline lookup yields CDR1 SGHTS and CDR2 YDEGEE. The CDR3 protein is CASSPHMGGEAFF. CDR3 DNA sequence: TGTGCCAGCAGCCCGCACATGGGGGGTGAAGCTTTCTTT.

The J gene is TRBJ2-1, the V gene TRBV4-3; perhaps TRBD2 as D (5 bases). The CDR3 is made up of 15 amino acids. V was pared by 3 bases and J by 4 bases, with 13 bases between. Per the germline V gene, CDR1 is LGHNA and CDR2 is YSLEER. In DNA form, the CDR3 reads TGCGCCAGCAGCCACCTCAGGACTTTTTACAATGAGCAGTTCTTC. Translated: CASSHLRTFYNEQFF.